Shown below are 13 T cell receptor beta chains from a single sample sequenced in a study of cytotoxic CD8 clonotypes in ibrutinib-treated CLL. The assay was immunoSEQ multiplex PCR, and TCRdb's table has in-frame clones only and misses some. The repertoire holds roughly 180,000 clones, 72% seen once, with around 15% in the top ten. Source: PBMCs, taken after 24 months of ibrutinib treatment. Receptors were obtained from a human donor with chronic lymphocytic leukemia.

This clone was detected only a few times. Other nucleotide sequences in the sample specify the same CDR3. The rearrangement links TRBV11-2 to TRBJ2-7; a possible D gene is TRBD1 (6 bases). CDR1 is SGHAT and CDR2 is FQNNGV in the germline V gene. The CDR3 has 13 residues. Trimming took 5 bases from V and 0 from J, leaving 8 bases between them. Here the CDR3 reads CASSLGGSYEQYF. As DNA, the CDR3 is TGTGCCAGCAGCCTAGGGGGCTCCTACGAGCAGTACTTC.

The J gene is TRBJ1-2, the V gene TRBV7-9; 7 nucleotides agree with TRBD1. J was trimmed by 0 bases and V by 5 bases; bases with no gene match: 9. Germline CDR1 and CDR2: SEHNR and FQNEAQ (reference sequence). The length of the CDR3 is 16 residues. DNA of the CDR3: TGTGCCAGCAGCAACGAGAACAGGGGAACTAACTATGGCTACACCTTC. Residues: CASSNENRGTNYGYTF.

The chain recombines TRBV7-3 with TRBJ1-2; possibly TRBD1 for D (5 bases). Trimming removed 4 bases at V and 7 bases at J, with 10 bases between. CDR1 is SGHTA, CDR2 FQGTGA, per germline. There are 12 residues in the CDR3. The CDR3 DNA reads as TGTGCCAGCAGCTCGGGAGGGGCTGGCTACACCTTC. Protein: CASSSGGAGYTF.

In its sample, this clone was seen a few times. CDR3 region: CASRPGGRNYEQYF. Here the CDR3 DNA reads TGTGCCAGCAGGCCGGGGGGACGGAACTACGAGCAGTACTTC. This chain joins TRBV27 and TRBJ2-7, with TRBD2 matching over 7 bases. The V segment lost 6 bases and the J segment 3 bases; nucleotides outside the gene matches: 8. The CDR3 contains 14 residues. Germline-derived CDR1 and CDR2 are MNHEY and SMNVEV (reference sequence).

This chain uses TRBV25-1 with TRBJ2-1; 12 bases map to TRBD2. J was trimmed by 4 bases and V by 2 bases; bases with no gene match: 6. Per the germline V gene, CDR1 is MGHDK and CDR2 is SYGVNS. This CDR3 spans 17 amino acids. CDR3 amino acids: CASSEGRTSGNYNEQFF. CDR3 bases: TGTGCCAGCAGTGAAGGAAGGACTAGCGGGAATTACAATGAGCAGTTCTTC.

This chain connects TRBV4-3 to TRBJ2-3; D possibly corresponds to TRBD1 (5 bases). The V gene lost 0 bases and the J gene lost 2 bases, with 12 bases spanning the gap. Per the germline V gene, CDR1 is LGHNA and CDR2 is YSLEER. This CDR3 spans 16 amino acids. CDR3 in amino acids: CASSQDLGAFTDTQYF. The DNA of the CDR3 is TGCGCCAGCAGCCAAGATCTTGGGGCTTTCACAGATACGCAGTATTTT.

The chain uses TRBV5-1 and TRBJ1-1, with 7 bases fitting TRBD1. V gave up 1 base and J gave up 4 bases; unmatched junction bases: 10. This CDR3 is built from 16 residues. Germline values: CDR1 SGHRS, CDR2 YFSETQ. CDR3 amino acids: CASSLTGTALGTEAFF. The CDR3 nucleotides are TGCGCCAGCAGCTTGACCGGGACAGCCTTGGGCACTGAAGCTTTCTTT.

Only a few counts were recorded for this clone. The genes are TRBV5-4 and TRBJ2-1; 7 nucleotides agree with TRBD2. The CDR3 sequence is 15 residues long. Germline V gene sequence: CDR1 SGHNT, CDR2 YYREEE (reference sequence). Unmatched junction bases numbered 5, after V lost 5 bases and J lost 0 bases. Here the CDR3 DNA reads TGTGCCAGCAGGAGCGGGACGAGCTCCTACAATGAGCAGTTCTTC. Its protein product is CASRSGTSSYNEQFF.

The CDR3 nucleotides read TGTGCCAGCAGTTTAGTCCAGGGGCCTTCCTACGAGCAGTACTTC. As protein: CASSLVQGPSYEQYF. The chain is built from TRBV28 and TRBJ2-7; a weak D match, TRBD1 (6 bases). Germline assignment: CDR1 MDHEN and CDR2 SYDVKM. The ends were cut back, 2 bases at V and 1 base at J, with 12 bases in the middle. The CDR3 totals 15 residues.

This rearrangement joins TRBV7-9 to TRBJ2-2, with a weak D call TRBD1 (5 bases). The CDR3 runs to 16 residues. In germline, CDR1 is SEHNR, CDR2 FQNEAQ (reference sequence). Trimming removed 9 bases from V and 5 bases from J, with 22 bases in between. CDR3 sequence reads: CARTQLQDTDTGELFF. The DNA of the CDR3 is TGTGCCAGGACGCAGTTACAGGACACGGATACCGGGGAGCTGTTTTTT.

This chain uses TRBV30 with TRBJ2-7; 7 bases line up with TRBD2. Germline V gives CDR1 GTSNPN, CDR2 SVGIG (reference sequence). The length of the CDR3 is 17 residues. J gave up 0 bases and V 0 bases, and 11 bases lay outside the gene matches. CDR3 nucleotide sequence: TGTGCCTGGAGTGTAAGGCTAGCGGAGGCAAGCTCCTACGAGCAGTACTTC. This gives the protein CAWSVRLAEASSYEQYF.

This rearrangement joins TRBV7-3 to TRBJ2-1; D might be TRBD1 (5 bases). With 0 bases removed from V and 7 bases from J, the gap between germline ends came to 7 bases. This CDR3 is built from 13 residues. The germline CDR1 and CDR2 sequences are SGHTA and FQGTGA. The CDR3 spells CASSLTGPNEQFF. CDR3 sequence (DNA): TGTGCCAGCAGCTTAACGGGGCCGAATGAGCAGTTCTTC.

V and J are TRBV5-1 and TRBJ2-7; 8 bases agree with TRBD1. From germline, CDR1 is SGHRS and CDR2 YFSETQ. This CDR3 spans 15 amino acids. V lost 0 bases, J lost 3 bases, and 5 bases stayed unmatched. CDR3 region: CASSLDGQGLYEQYF. In DNA form, the CDR3 reads TGCGCCAGCAGCTTGGATGGACAGGGACTCTACGAGCAGTACTTC.